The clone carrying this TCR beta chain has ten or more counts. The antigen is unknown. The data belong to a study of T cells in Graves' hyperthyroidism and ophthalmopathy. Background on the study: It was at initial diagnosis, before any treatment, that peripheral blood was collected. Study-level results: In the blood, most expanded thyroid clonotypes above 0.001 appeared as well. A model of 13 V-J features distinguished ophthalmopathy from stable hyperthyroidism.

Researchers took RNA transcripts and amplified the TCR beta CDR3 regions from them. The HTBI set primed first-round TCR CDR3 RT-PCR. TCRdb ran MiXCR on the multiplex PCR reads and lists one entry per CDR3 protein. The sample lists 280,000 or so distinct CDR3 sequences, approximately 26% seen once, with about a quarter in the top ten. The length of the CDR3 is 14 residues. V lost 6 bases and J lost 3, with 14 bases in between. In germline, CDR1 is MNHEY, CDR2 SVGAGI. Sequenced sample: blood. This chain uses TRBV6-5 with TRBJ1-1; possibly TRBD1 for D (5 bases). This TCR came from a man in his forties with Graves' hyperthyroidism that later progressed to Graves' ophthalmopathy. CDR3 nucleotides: TGTGCCAGCAGATACGAGGGGCTGTACACTGAAGCTTTCTTT. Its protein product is CASRYEGLYTEAFF.